This TCR beta chain was sequenced during a study of blood T cell repertoires in COVID-19. The V and J ends lost 0 bases and 10 bases respectively, with 12 bases between them. Germline V lookup: CDR1 MNHEY, CDR2 SVGAGI. The CDR3 totals 13 residues. This clone was observed a single time. Libraries were prepared by immunoSEQ multiplex PCR; TCRdb keeps only in-frame clonotypes and omits some of them. Among around 62,000 clones listed, 70% to 90% were seen once. The sample taken for sequencing was peripheral blood. The chain combines TRBV6-5 with TRBJ1-2, with D tentatively TRBD1 (5 bases). The receptor was derived from a human donor in a cohort sampled during active COVID-19. The CDR3 region is CASSYSSQGYYTF. CDR3 nucleotides: TGTGCCAGCAGTTACTCGTCGCAGGGTTACTACACCTTC.